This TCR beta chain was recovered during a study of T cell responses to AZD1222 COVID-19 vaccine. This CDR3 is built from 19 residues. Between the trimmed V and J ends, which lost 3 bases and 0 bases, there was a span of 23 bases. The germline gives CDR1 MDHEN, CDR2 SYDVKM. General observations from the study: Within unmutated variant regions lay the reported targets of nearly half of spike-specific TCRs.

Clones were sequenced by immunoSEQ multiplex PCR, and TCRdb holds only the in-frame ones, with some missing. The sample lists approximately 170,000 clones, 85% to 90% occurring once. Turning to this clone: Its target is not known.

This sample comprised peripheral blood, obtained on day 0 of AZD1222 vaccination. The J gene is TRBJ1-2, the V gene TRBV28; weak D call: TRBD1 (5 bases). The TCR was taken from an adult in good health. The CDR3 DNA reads TGTGCCAGCAGTTTCGTGACCAGGGTGGCTCTGATAACTAACTATGGCTACACCTTC. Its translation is CASSFVTRVALITNYGYTF.